Presented here are 12 T cell receptor beta chains from one specimen sequenced in a study of T cells in Graves' hyperthyroidism and ophthalmopathy. Amplification yielded TCR beta CDR3 regions, with RNA transcripts as the source. Researchers ran a first-round RT-PCR on the TCR CDR3 using the HTBI primer set. TCRdb re-called the multiplex PCR reads through MiXCR, storing one row per CDR3 protein. The sample holds more than 50,000 distinct CDR3 sequences; about 50% are singletons and the top ten take roughly 12%. The sample taken for sequencing was blood. These receptors all come from a woman aged 25 to 39 with Graves' ophthalmopathy.

Many counts were recorded for this clonotype. The chain recombines TRBV6-6 with TRBJ2-6; 8 bases are a match to TRBD1. Looked up from germline, CDR1 is MNHNY and CDR2 is SVGAGI (reference sequence). Trimming at V came to 7 bases and at J to 0 bases, leaving 11 bases not matched to a gene. This CDR3 has 18 residues. The CDR3, as DNA: TGTGCCAGCACCCTTTTAGGACAGGGATTCTCTGGGGCCAACGTCCTGACTTTC. Translating it yields CASTLLGQGFSGANVLTF.

The chain joins TRBV9 to TRBJ2-1; TRBD2 is a possible D gene (6 bases). The germline V gene encodes CDR1 SGDLS and CDR2 YYNGEE. Trimming shortened V by 0 bases and J by 4 bases, and 8 bases separated the two germline ends. The CDR3 runs 14 residues. The chain's CDR3 is CASSVVAAYNEQFF. The CDR3 DNA is TGTGCCAGCAGCGTAGTAGCGGCTTACAATGAGCAGTTCTTC. The whole variable domain, remainder taken from reference TRBV9 and TRBJ2-1, is DSGVTQTPKHLITATGQRVTLRCSPRSGDLSVYWYQQSLDQGLQFLIQYYNGEERAKGNILERFSAQQFPDLHSELNLSSLELGDSALYFCASSVVAAYNEQFFGPGTRLTVL.

This clonotype has at least ten counts. The chain couples TRBV19 to TRBJ2-2; D remains unclear. The CDR3 spans 12 residues. Germline assignment: CDR1 LNHDA and CDR2 SQIVND (reference sequence). Trimming shortened V by 3 bases and J by 7 bases, and 6 bases separated the two germline ends. The DNA for the CDR3 is TGTGCCAGTAGTATTTACAGCGGGGAGCTGTTTTTT. Translated: CASSIYSGELFF. The complete variable domain, with remaining parts taken from reference TRBV19 and TRBJ2-2, reads DGGITQSPKYLFRKEGQNVTLSCEQNLNHDAMYWYRQDPGQGLRLIYYSQIVNDFQKGDIAEGYSVSREKKESFPLTVTSAQKNPTAFYLCASSIYSGELFFGEGSRLTVL.

As concerns this clonotype: A read error may produce the germline difference seen at one junction end. The V call is TRBV5-6, the J call TRBJ2-7, with 13 bases lining up with TRBD2. Per germline, CDR1 SGHDT and CDR2 YYEEEE. CDR3 length: 18 amino acids. The CDR3 loop reads CARSWGEGLAGIRNEQYF. The CDR3 DNA is TGTGCCAGGAGCTGGGGAGAGGGACTAGCGGGAATCCGAAACGAGCAGTACTTC.

The genes are TRBV24-1 and TRBJ1-4; D remains unclear. CDR3 length: 15 amino acids. Trimming stripped 3 bases from V and 0 bases from J, with 7 bases between. Germline V gene data show CDR1 as KGHDR and CDR2 as SFDVKD. CDR3 residues: CATSDLGSTNEKLFF. Here the CDR3 DNA reads TGTGCCACCAGTGATCTCGGGTCAACTAATGAAAAACTGTTTTTT.

This sequence joins TRBV3-1 and TRBJ2-1, with TRBD2 identical over 9 bases. The CDR3 totals 14 residues. The ends lost 0 bases at V and 12 bases at J; junction bases unmatched: 6. Germline CDR1 is LGHDT and CDR2 is YNNKEL (reference sequence). CDR3 nucleotide sequence: TGTGCCAGCAGCCAAGAGGGTAGCGGGAGCGGGCAGTTCTTC. Residues: CASSQEGSGSGQFF.

Ten or more counts support this clonotype. This rearrangement joins TRBV4-1 to TRBJ2-1; D unresolved. Per the germline V gene, CDR1 is MGHRA and CDR2 is YSYEKL. The V end was cut by 1 base, the J end by 8 bases, with 12 bases between. CDR3 size: 14 residues. The CDR3 is CASSQGPHPDEQFF. CDR3 in DNA: TGCGCCAGCAGCCAAGGACCCCACCCCGATGAGCAGTTCTTC.

This clonotype came up many times. The chain has TRBV5-1 and TRBJ2-3; 7 positions match TRBD1. CDR1 is SGHRS, CDR2 YFSETQ, per germline. This CDR3 comprises 14 residues. J was trimmed by 2 bases and V by 7 bases; bases with no gene match: 7. Here the CDR3 reads CASQDRVPTDTQYF. The CDR3 DNA sequence: TGCGCCAGCCAAGACAGGGTCCCCACAGATACGCAGTATTTT.

This chain joins TRBV6-1 and TRBJ2-2, with D perhaps matching TRBD1 or TRBD2 (5 bases each). The CDR3 covers 14 residues. Germline lookup yields CDR1 MNHNS and CDR2 SASEGT. With 8 bases removed from V and 2 bases from J, the gap between germline ends came to 12 bases. The CDR3 DNA reads as TGTGCCAGCCGAGGGCAGGGAAACACCGGGGAGCTGTTTTTT. It encodes CASRGQGNTGELFF.

This clonotype was observed at least ten times. The J gene is TRBJ2-5, the V gene TRBV10-1; D is perhaps TRBD1 (6 bases). Trimming stripped 0 bases from V and 3 bases from J, with 8 bases between. There are 14 residues in the CDR3. Germline V CDR1 and CDR2: WNHNN, SYGVQD (reference sequence). CDR3 nucleotides: TGCGCCAGCAGTGAGTCCACAGGGAAAGAGACCCAGTACTTC. As protein: CASSESTGKETQYF.

V is TRBV7-2 and J is TRBJ2-1, with TRBD1 as a possible D gene (5 bases). This CDR3 spans 14 amino acids. Germline V gene data show CDR1 as SGHTA and CDR2 as FQGNSA. Deletions cut 3 bases from V and 3 bases from J, with 9 bases between. The CDR3 DNA reads as TGTGCCAGCAGCTTCGACAGAAGCTACAATGAGCAGTTCTTC. Residues: CASSFDRSYNEQFF.

This clonotype was detected ten times or more. This rearrangement joins TRBV27 to TRBJ2-5, with 7 bases that match TRBD1. This CDR3 is 15 amino acids long. Germline assignment: CDR1 MNHEY and CDR2 SMNVEV (reference sequence). After removal of 8 bases from V and 0 bases from J, the junction contained 9 bases not matched to a gene. Here the CDR3 reads CASSPTGQYQETQYF. The DNA of the CDR3 is TGTGCCAGCTCCCCGACAGGGCAGTACCAAGAGACCCAGTACTTC.